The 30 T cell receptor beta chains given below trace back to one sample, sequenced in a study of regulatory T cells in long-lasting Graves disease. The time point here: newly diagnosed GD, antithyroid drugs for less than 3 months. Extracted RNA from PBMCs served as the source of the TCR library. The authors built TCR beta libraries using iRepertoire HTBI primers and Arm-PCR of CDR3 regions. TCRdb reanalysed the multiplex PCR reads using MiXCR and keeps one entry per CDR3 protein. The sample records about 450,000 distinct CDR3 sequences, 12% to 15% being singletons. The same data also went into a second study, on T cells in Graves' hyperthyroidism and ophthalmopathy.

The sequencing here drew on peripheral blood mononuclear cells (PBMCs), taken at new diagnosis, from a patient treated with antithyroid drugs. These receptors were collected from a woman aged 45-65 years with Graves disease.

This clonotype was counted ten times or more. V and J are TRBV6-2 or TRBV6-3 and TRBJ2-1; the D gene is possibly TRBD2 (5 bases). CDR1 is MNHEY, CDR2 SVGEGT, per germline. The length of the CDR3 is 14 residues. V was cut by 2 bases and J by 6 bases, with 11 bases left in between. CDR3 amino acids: CASSYRELSNEQFF. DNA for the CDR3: TGTGCCAGCAGTTACAGGGAGTTGAGCAATGAGCAGTTCTTC.

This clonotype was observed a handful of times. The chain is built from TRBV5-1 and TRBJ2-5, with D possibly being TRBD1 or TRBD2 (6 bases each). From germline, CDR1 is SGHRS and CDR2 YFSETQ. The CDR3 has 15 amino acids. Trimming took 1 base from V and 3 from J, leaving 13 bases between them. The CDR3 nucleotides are TGCGCCAGCAGCTTGCAGAGTAGGGGGGAAGAGACCCAGTACTTC. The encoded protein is CASSLQSRGEETQYF.

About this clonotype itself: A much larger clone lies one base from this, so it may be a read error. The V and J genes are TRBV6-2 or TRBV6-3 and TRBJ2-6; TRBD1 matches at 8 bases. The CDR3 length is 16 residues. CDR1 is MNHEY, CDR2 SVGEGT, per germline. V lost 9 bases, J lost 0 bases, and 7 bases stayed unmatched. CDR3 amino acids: CASVQGESSGANVLTF. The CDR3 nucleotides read TGTGCCAGTGTACAGGGGGAAAGCTCTGGGGCCAACGTCCTGACTTTC.

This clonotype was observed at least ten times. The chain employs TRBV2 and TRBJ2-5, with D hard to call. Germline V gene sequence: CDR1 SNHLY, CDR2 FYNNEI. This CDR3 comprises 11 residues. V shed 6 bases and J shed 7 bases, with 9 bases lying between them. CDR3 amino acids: CASRPQRTQYF. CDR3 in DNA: TGTGCCAGCAGGCCTCAACGGACCCAGTACTTC.

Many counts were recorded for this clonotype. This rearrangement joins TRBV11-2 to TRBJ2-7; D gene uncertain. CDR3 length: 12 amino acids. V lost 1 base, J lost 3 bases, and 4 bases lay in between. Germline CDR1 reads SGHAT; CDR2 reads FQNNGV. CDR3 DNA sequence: TGTGCCAGCAGCTTAGTTATCTACGAGCAGTACTTC. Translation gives CASSLVIYEQYF.

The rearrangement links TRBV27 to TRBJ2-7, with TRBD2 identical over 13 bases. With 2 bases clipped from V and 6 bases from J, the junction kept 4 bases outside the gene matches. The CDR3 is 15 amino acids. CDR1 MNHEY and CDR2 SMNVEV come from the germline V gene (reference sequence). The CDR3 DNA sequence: TGTGCCAGCAGTTTAGGGACTAGCGGGACCGGCGAGCAGTACTTC. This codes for CASSLGTSGTGEQYF.

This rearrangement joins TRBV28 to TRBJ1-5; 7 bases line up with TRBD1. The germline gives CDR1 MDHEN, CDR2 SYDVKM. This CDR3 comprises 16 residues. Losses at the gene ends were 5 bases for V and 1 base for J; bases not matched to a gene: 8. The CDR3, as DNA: TGTGCCAGCAGTCCTACCAGGGGGTCAAGCAATCAGCCCCAGCATTTT. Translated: CASSPTRGSSNQPQHF.

CDR3 in amino acids: CAIRETSGTDTQYF. The CDR3 nucleotides are TGTGCCATCAGGGAGACTAGCGGCACAGATACGCAGTATTTT. The chain recombines TRBV10-3 with TRBJ2-3; 8 bases are shared with TRBD2. The CDR3 spans 14 residues. Germline V gene sequence: CDR1 ENHRY, CDR2 SYGVKD. Unmatched junction bases numbered 3, after V lost 6 bases and J lost 1 base.

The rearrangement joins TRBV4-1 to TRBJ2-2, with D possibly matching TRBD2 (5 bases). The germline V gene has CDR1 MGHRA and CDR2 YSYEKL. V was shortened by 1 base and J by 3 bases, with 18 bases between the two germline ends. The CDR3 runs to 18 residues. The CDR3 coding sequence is TGCGCCAGCAGCCAAGTCTTGTCGCTAGCAGGTTACACCGGGGAGCTGTTTTTT. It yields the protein CASSQVLSLAGYTGELFF.

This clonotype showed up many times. CDR3 sequence reads: CSARQSNTEAFF. The CDR3 DNA is TGCAGTGCTAGACAGTCGAACACTGAAGCTTTCTTT. The rearrangement links TRBV20-1 to TRBJ1-1; no clear D. CDR1 DFQATT and CDR2 SNEGSKA come from the germline V gene (reference sequence). There are 12 residues in the CDR3. With 2 bases removed from V and 1 base from J, the gap between germline ends came to 5 bases.

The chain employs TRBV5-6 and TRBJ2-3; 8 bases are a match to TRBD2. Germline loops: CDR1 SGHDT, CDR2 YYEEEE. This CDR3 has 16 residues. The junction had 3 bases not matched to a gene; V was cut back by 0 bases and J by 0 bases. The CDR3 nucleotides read TGTGCCAGCAGCTTGGCCTCTAGCGGGAGCACAGATACGCAGTATTTT. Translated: CASSLASSGSTDTQYF. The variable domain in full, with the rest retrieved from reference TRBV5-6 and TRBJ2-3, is DAGVTQSPTHLIKTRGQQVTLRCSPKSGHDTVSWYQQALGQGPQFIFQYYEEEERQRGNFPDRFSGHQFPNYSSELNVNALLLGDSALYLCASSLASSGSTDTQYFGPGTRLTVL.

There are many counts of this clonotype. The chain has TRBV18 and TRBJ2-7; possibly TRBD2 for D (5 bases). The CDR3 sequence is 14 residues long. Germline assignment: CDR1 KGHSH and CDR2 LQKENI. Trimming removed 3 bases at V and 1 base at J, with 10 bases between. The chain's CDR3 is CASSPPTRSYEQYF. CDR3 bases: TGTGCCAGCTCACCCCCCACTAGATCCTACGAGCAGTACTTC.

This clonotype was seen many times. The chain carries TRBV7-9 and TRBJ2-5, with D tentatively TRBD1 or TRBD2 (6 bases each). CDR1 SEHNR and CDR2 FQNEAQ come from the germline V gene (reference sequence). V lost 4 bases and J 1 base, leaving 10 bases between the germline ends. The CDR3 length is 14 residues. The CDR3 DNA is TGTGCCAGCAGCTATCGGGGGCTCCAAGAGACCCAGTACTTC. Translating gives CASSYRGLQETQYF. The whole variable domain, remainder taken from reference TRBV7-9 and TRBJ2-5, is DTGVSQNPRHKITKRGQNVTFRCDPISEHNRLYWYRQTLGQGPEFLTYFQNEAQLEKSRLLSDRFSAERPKGSFSTLEIQRTEQGDSAMYLCASSYRGLQETQYFGPGTRLLVL.

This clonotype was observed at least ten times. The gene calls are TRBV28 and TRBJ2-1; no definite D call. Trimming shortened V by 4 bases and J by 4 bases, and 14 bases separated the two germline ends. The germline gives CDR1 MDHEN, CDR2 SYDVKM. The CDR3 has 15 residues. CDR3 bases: TGTGCCAGCAGTTCCCTCGCCCGGCAGTACAATGAGCAGTTCTTC. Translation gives CASSSLARQYNEQFF.

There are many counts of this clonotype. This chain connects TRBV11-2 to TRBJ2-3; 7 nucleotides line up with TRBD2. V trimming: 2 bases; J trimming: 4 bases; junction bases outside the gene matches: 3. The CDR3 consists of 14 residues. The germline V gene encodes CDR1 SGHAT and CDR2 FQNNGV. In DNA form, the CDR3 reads TGTGCCAGCAGCTTATCGGGAGGATCAGATACGCAGTATTTT. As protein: CASSLSGGSDTQYF. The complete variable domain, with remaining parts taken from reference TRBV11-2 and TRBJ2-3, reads EAGVAQSPRYKIIEKRQSVAFWCNPISGHATLYWYQQILGQGPKLLIQFQNNGVVDDSQLPKDRFSAERLKGVDSTLKIQPAKLEDSAVYLCASSLSGGSDTQYFGPGTRLTVL.

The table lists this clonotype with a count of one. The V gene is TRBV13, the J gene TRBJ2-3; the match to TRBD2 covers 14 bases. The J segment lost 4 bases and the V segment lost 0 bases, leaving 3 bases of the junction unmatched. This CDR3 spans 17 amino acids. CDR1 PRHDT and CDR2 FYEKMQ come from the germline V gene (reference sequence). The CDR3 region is CASSLGTSGRAADTQYF. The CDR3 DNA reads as TGTGCCAGCAGCTTAGGGACTAGCGGGAGGGCAGCAGATACGCAGTATTTT.

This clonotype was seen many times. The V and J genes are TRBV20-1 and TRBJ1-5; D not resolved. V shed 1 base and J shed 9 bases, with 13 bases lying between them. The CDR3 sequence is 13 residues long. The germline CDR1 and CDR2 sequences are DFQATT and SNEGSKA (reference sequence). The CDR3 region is CSARVDGGGPQHF. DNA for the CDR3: TGCAGTGCTAGAGTGGACGGTGGTGGGCCCCAGCATTTT.

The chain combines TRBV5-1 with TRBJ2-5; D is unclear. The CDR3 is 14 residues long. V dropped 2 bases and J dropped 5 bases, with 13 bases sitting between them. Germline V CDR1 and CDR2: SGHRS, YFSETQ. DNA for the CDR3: TGCGCCAGCAGCTTTACACCCAGCACGGAGACCCAGTACTTC. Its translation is CASSFTPSTETQYF.

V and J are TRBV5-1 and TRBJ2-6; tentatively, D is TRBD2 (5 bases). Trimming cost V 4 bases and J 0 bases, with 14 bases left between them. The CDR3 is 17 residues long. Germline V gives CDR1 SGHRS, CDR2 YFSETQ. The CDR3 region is CASSVRGPYSGANVLTF. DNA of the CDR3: TGCGCCAGCAGCGTACGAGGGCCGTACTCTGGGGCCAACGTCCTGACTTTC.

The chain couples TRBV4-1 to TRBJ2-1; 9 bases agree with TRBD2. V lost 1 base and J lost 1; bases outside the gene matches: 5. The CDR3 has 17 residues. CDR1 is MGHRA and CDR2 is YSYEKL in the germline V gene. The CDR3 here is CASSQGGRASSYNEQFF. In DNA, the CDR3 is TGCGCCAGCAGCCAAGGCGGGAGGGCTAGTTCCTACAATGAGCAGTTCTTC.

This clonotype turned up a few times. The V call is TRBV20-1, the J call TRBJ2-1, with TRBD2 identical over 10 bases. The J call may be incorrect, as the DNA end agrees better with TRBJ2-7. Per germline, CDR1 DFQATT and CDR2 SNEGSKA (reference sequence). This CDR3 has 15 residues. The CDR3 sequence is CSARVLAGVSDEQYF. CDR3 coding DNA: TGCAGTGCTAGAGTTCTAGCGGGAGTGTCCGATGAGCAGTACTTC.

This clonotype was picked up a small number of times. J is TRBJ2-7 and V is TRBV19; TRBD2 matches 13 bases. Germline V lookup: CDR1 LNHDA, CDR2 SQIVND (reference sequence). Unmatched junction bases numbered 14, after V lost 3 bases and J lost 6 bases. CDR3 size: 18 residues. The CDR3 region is CASSIRLAGGPTASEQYF. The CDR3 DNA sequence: TGTGCCAGTAGTATCAGACTAGCGGGGGGCCCGACGGCATCCGAGCAGTACTTC.

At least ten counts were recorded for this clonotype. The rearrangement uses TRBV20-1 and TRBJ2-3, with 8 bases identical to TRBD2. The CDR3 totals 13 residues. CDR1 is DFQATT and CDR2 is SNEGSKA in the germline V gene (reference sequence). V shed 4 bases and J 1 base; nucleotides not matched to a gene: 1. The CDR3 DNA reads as TGCAGTGCTATGACTAGCGGCACAGATACGCAGTATTTT. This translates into CSAMTSGTDTQYF.

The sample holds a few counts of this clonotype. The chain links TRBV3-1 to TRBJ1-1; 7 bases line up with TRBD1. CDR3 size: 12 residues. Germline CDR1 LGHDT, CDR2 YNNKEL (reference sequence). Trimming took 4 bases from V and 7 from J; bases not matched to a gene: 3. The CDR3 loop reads CASSRQGLEAFF. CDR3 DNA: TGTGCCAGCAGCCGACAGGGTCTTGAAGCTTTCTTT. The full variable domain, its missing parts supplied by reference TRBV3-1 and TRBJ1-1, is DTAVSQTPKYLVTQMGNDKSIKCEQNLGHDTMYWYKQDSKKFLKIMFSYNNKELIINETVPNRFSPKSPDKAHLNLHINSLELGDSAVYFCASSRQGLEAFFGQGTRLTVV.

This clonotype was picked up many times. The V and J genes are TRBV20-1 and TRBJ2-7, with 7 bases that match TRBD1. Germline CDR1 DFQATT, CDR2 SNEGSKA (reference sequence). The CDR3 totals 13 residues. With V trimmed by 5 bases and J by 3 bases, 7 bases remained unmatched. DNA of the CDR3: TGCAGTGCTTCAGGGGACAGCAACTACGAGCAGTACTTC. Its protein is CSASGDSNYEQYF.

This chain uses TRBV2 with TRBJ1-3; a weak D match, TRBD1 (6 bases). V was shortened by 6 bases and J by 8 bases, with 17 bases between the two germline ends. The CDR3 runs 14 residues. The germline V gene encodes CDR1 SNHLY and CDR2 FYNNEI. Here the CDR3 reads CASRQGTLADTIYF. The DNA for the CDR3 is TGTGCCAGCAGACAGGGCACTCTTGCGGACACCATATATTTT.

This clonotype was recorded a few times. The CDR3 reads CSVEIREGQPQHF. The CDR3 bases are TGCAGCGTTGAAATTCGGGAAGGACAGCCCCAGCATTTT. The chain is built from TRBV29-1 and TRBJ1-5; no reliable D call. There are 13 residues in the CDR3. The V gene's germline CDR1 is SQVTM and CDR2 ANQGSEA. The germline V and J ends were trimmed by 2 bases and 7 bases, with 12 bases remaining between them.

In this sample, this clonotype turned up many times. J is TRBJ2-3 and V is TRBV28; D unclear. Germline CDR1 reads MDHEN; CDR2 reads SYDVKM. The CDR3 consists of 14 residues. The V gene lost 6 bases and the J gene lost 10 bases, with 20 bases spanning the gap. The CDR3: CASSSGSVQSAQYF. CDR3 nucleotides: TGTGCCAGCAGCTCCGGGTCCGTCCAGTCGGCGCAGTATTTT.

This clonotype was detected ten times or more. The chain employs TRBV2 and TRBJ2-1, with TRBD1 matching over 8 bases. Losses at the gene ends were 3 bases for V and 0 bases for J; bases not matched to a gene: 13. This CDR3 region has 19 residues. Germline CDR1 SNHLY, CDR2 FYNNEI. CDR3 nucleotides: TGTGCCAGCAGTGACTATGGGATCTTGACAGGGGACTCCTACAATGAGCAGTTCTTC. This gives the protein CASSDYGILTGDSYNEQFF.

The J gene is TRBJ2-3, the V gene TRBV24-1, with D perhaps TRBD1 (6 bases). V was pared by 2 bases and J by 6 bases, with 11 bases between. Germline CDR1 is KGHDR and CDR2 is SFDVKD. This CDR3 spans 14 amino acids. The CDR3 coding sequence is TGTGCCACCAGTGATTCAGGGGTGGTCGATACGCAGTATTTT. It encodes CATSDSGVVDTQYF.